The 18 T cell receptor beta chains reported below all come from one sample, sequenced in a study of blood T cell repertoires in COVID-19. Sequencing was performed with immunoSEQ multiplex PCR; in TCRdb, only in-frame clones are kept and a portion is missing. The profile shows around 320,000 clones, approximately 86% of them singletons. The specimen was peripheral blood. The receptor set was obtained from a man between 18 and 35 years old with active or convalescent COVID-19.

The rearrangement uses TRBV4-3 and TRBJ1-3, with D possibly TRBD1 on 5 matching bases. Trimming removed 2 bases at V and 4 bases at J, with 9 bases between. Germline CDR1 and CDR2: LGHNA and YSLEER. The CDR3 spans 14 residues. This CDR3 is CASSQRDFGNTIYF. CDR3 bases: TGCGCCAGCAGCCAACGGGACTTCGGAAACACCATATATTTT.

The genes are TRBV2 and TRBJ2-5; D might be TRBD1 (5 bases). V gave up 6 bases and J gave up 3 bases, with 14 bases separating them. Germline-derived CDR1 and CDR2 are SNHLY and FYNNEI. This CDR3 is built from 14 residues. The CDR3 loop reads CASRRQGIEETQYF. CDR3 DNA sequence: TGTGCCAGCAGACGTCAGGGAATTGAAGAGACCCAGTACTTC.

Worth noting for this clone: The sample contains more than one DNA sequence encoding this CDR3. V is TRBV7-2 and J is TRBJ1-5; D gene ambiguous. Trimming left V 1 base short and J 7 bases short, with 11 bases between. This CDR3 region has 14 residues. From germline, CDR1 is SGHTA and CDR2 FQGNSA. CDR3 residues: CASSLGGGYQPQHF. The CDR3 DNA reads as TGTGCCAGCAGCTTAGGGGGAGGGTACCAGCCCCAGCATTTT.

The chain couples TRBV9 to TRBJ2-1; 9 bases are shared with TRBD1. V was clipped by 0 bases and J by 10 bases; unmatched bases: 8. In germline, CDR1 is SGDLS, CDR2 YYNGEE. The CDR3 loop spans 15 amino acids. Here the CDR3 DNA reads TGTGCCAGCAGCGTAGTCACAGGGGGCTCGGGAGAGCAGTTCTTC. It is translated as CASSVVTGGSGEQFF. Using reference TRBV9 and TRBJ2-1 for the parts outside the CDR3, the full variable domain is DSGVTQTPKHLITATGQRVTLRCSPRSGDLSVYWYQQSLDQGLQFLIQYYNGEERAKGNILERFSAQQFPDLHSELNLSSLELGDSALYFCASSVVTGGSGEQFFGPGTRLTVL.

The chain joins TRBV11-2 to TRBJ1-1, with D perhaps matching TRBD1 (5 bases). Germline CDR1 SGHAT, CDR2 FQNNGV. CDR3 length: 15 residues. With 1 base removed from V and 5 bases from J, the gap between germline ends came to 14 bases. CDR3 bases: TGTGCCAGCAGCTTAGGGTTGACAGTTATGACTGAAGCTTTCTTT. It yields the protein CASSLGLTVMTEAFF.

The rearrangement uses TRBV18 and TRBJ1-1; D unresolved. Per the germline V gene, CDR1 is KGHSH and CDR2 is LQKENI. There are 14 residues in the CDR3. Trimming shortened V by 2 bases and J by 0 bases, and 7 bases separated the two germline ends. The CDR3 sequence: CASSPVAVNTEAFF. The CDR3 DNA reads TGTGCCAGCTCACCAGTCGCGGTGAACACTGAAGCTTTCTTT.

This clone is a singleton in its sample. The chain couples TRBV19 to TRBJ2-7; possibly TRBD2 for D (5 bases). The V end lost 3 bases, the J end lost 5 bases, and 8 bases lay between the germline ends. The CDR3 consists of 12 residues. CDR1 and CDR2 (germline): LNHDA, SQIVND (reference sequence). The CDR3 DNA follows: TGTGCCAGTAGTATTACCGGGGACGAGCAGTACTTC. As protein: CASSITGDEQYF. Using reference TRBV19 and TRBJ2-7 for the parts outside the CDR3, the full variable domain is DGGITQSPKYLFRKEGQNVTLSCEQNLNHDAMYWYRQDPGQGLRLIYYSQIVNDFQKGDIAEGYSVSREKKESFPLTVTSAQKNPTAFYLCASSITGDEQYFGPGTRLTVT.

This clone was observed a handful of times. V usage is TRBV24-1 and J usage is TRBJ2-1; the D is unclear. This CDR3 contains 13 residues. V was trimmed by 1 base and J by 7 bases, leaving 7 bases between them. Per germline, CDR1 KGHDR and CDR2 SFDVKD. CDR3 residues: CATSDFVRNEQFF. The CDR3 DNA reads as TGTGCCACCAGTGATTTCGTCCGTAATGAGCAGTTCTTC.

The V call is TRBV6-5, the J call TRBJ1-2; 7 bases map to TRBD1. The V gene end was trimmed by 0 bases and the J gene end by 3 bases; junction bases not matched to a gene: 7. This CDR3 is 16 amino acids long. Germline V gene lookup returns CDR1 MNHEY and CDR2 SVGAGI. CDR3 DNA: TGTGCCAGCAGTTACTCGGTTATCGGGACAGACTATGGCTACACCTTC. Its protein is CASSYSVIGTDYGYTF.

The rearrangement links TRBV4-2 to TRBJ1-2; D ambiguous. The V gene's germline CDR1 is LGHNA and CDR2 YNFKEQ. The V end lost 2 bases, the J end lost 0 bases, and 19 bases lay between the germline ends. The CDR3 is made up of 18 amino acids. For the CDR3, the DNA is TGTGCCAGCAGCCAACACTTCTACAGCACGGTAGCTAACTATGGCTACACCTTC. This translates into CASSQHFYSTVANYGYTF.

The table lists this clone with a count of one. V gene TRBV3-1 (or the pseudogene TRBV3-2) combines with J gene TRBJ2-1; no clear D gene. Germline V gene lookup returns CDR1 LGHDT and CDR2 YNNKEL (reference sequence). Trimming cost V 2 bases and J 8 bases, with 4 bases left between them. The length of the CDR3 is 11 residues. CDR3 loop: CASSQLYEQFF. CDR3 DNA: TGTGCCAGCAGCCAACTCTATGAGCAGTTCTTC.

V gene TRBV6-2 or TRBV6-3 combines with J gene TRBJ2-1, with no clear D. Germline V gives CDR1 MNHEY, CDR2 SVGEGT. The CDR3 contains 13 residues. Trimming pared 2 bases from V and 9 bases from J, leaving 11 bases between. As DNA, the CDR3 is TGTGCCAGCAGTTACCGCCTAGAGACTGAGCAGTTCTTC. Protein sequence: CASSYRLETEQFF.

This chain links TRBV6-1 with TRBJ2-7, with D possibly matching TRBD1 (6 bases). The CDR3 runs 15 residues. Germline-derived CDR1 and CDR2 are MNHNS and SASEGT. V dropped 2 bases and J dropped 8 bases, with 19 bases sitting between them. The CDR3 nucleotides read TGTGCCAGCAGTGAACTCGCACAGGGAATGGTTCAGCAGTACTTC. It codes for CASSELAQGMVQQYF.

The rearrangement uses TRBV9 and TRBJ2-1, with D tentatively TRBD1 (5 bases). CDR3 size: 17 residues. Germline assignment: CDR1 SGDLS and CDR2 YYNGEE. Trimming shortened V by 0 bases and J by 6 bases, and 19 bases separated the two germline ends. The CDR3 nucleotides are TGTGCCAGCAGCGTAGGGACACTCGCTTTAGGGTCCAATGAGCAGTTCTTC. This codes for CASSVGTLALGSNEQFF.

The chain couples TRBV15 to TRBJ2-1; TRBD2 matches at 8 bases. Unmatched junction bases numbered 10, after V lost 3 bases and J lost 3 bases. Germline V gives CDR1 LNHNV, CDR2 YYDKDF (reference sequence). This CDR3 region has 17 residues. For the CDR3, the DNA is TGTGCCACCAGCAGTGATTATAGCGGGGTCAGCTACAATGAGCAGTTCTTC. Protein: CATSSDYSGVSYNEQFF.

The chain is built from TRBV7-9 and TRBJ2-1; D perhaps matches TRBD1 (5 bases). Trimming took 4 bases from V and 7 from J, leaving 14 bases between them. Per the germline V gene, CDR1 is SEHNR and CDR2 is FQNEAQ (reference sequence). This CDR3 has 14 residues. CDR3 nucleotide sequence: TGTGCCAGCAGCTCTCAGGGTCCGAAAAATGAGCAGTTCTTC. Amino acid sequence: CASSSQGPKNEQFF.

V gene TRBV7-9 combines with J gene TRBJ1-6; D is unresolved. V lost 1 base to trimming and J lost 9 bases, with 10 bases between them. The CDR3 is made up of 14 amino acids. Looked up from germline, CDR1 is SEHNR and CDR2 is FQNEAQ (reference sequence). The CDR3 DNA is TGTGCCAGCAGCTTAGAAGTGGCGGGTTCACCCCTCCACTTT. It codes for CASSLEVAGSPLHF.

The genes are TRBV10-1 and TRBJ2-7, with D maybe TRBD2 (5 bases). From germline, CDR1 is WNHNN and CDR2 SYGVQD (reference sequence). The CDR3 is 15 residues long. The V and J ends lost 5 bases and 0 bases respectively, with 14 bases between them. DNA for the CDR3: TGCGCCAGCAGTCCTTTCGGGGTAAGCTCCTACGAGCAGTACTTC. Residues: CASSPFGVSSYEQYF.